This note documents a single TCR beta chain sequence. What it binds is not known. This sample is drawn from a study of shared clonotypes between healthy human individuals. Per germline, CDR1 LNHDA and CDR2 SQIVND (reference sequence). V was cut by 1 base and J by 4 bases, with 10 bases left in between. This CDR3 spans 14 amino acids. Produced via immunoSEQ multiplex PCR; TCRdb's table is partial and in-frame only. The table lists 1,400,000 or so clones, approximately 98.5% of them singletons. Study conclusions and caveats: A reduction in generation probabilities was seen for non-shared clonotypes relative to those shared by all four donors.

Sequencing was done on a sample of naive CD4+ T cells sorted from blood. Subset defined: CD45RA+ positively selected. The chain joins TRBV19 to TRBJ1-1; no reliable D call. The clonotype originates from a man younger than 45 in good health. CDR3 region: CASSIGVAGTEAFF. Here the CDR3 DNA reads TGTGCCAGTAGTATAGGCGTGGCTGGCACTGAAGCTTTCTTT.